This T cell receptor beta chain was identified during a study of radiation and T cells in renal cell carcinoma. Clones were read by immunoSEQ multiplex PCR, and TCRdb kept only the in-frame ones, dropping some. The repertoire includes fewer than 200,000 clones, about nine tenths of them detected once, and around 10% sits in the top ten. Time point reported: blood 4 weeks post-SBRT, at nephrectomy. The treatment denotes: 15 Gy SBRT to primary tumor, nephrectomy 4 weeks later. Nephrectomy followed 15 Gy stereotactic body radiation by 4 weeks. The CDR3 runs 14 residues. V gave up 0 bases and J gave up 2 bases, with 8 bases separating them. Germline V gene data show CDR1 as LNHDA and CDR2 as SQIVND (reference sequence).

The source was blood, collected from a patient whose treatment included radiotherapy and nephrectomy. The chain recombines TRBV19 with TRBJ2-7; D gene unclear. The receptor's source is a woman aged 45-60 years with renal cell carcinoma. The CDR3, as DNA: TGTGCCAGTAGTATAGACACCCGTCCCTACGAGCAGTACTTC. Its translation: CASSIDTRPYEQYF.